These T cell receptor beta chains were read from a single sample in a study of cytomegalovirus exposure and HLA in healthy donors. Generated by immunoSEQ multiplex PCR, the TCRdb table keeps only in-frame clones and is missing some. The sample shows some 130,000 clones, just under 80% of them seen only once. The sequencing sample was made of PBMCs. The source is a young man in good health. CDR3s include the opening cysteine and the closing phenylalanine or tryptophan. A D gene is named only where the DNA matches it firmly. Size is stated for part of the rows, as once, few or many counts, or as a class when the clone is expanded.

v_call,clone_size,d_call,j_call,cdr3_nt,cdr3_aa
TRBV7-9,NA,TRBD1,TRBJ2-7,TGTTCCAGCAGCTCTACGGATTGGACAGGGCCGGCAGGGCAGTACTTC,CSSSSTDWTGPAGQYF
TRBV7-6,NA,NA,TRBJ1-1,TGTGCCAGCAGCTTAAGGGCGGGAGGAGGGAACACTGAAGCTTTCTTT,CASSLRAGGGNTEAFF
TRBV12-2,NA,NA,TRBJ1-4,TGTGCAAGTCGCTCCCGAAACCCCGGGACAGCGAATTTTTTAAATGAAAAACTGTTTTTT,CASRSRNPGTANFLNEKLFF
TRBV2,NA,NA,TRBJ2-3,TGTGCCAGCCGGCGGCAGAGCACAGATACGCAGTATTTT,CASRRQSTDTQYF
TRBV7-8,few,NA,TRBJ2-7,TGTGCCAGCAGCTTGTCGGCCTTCGGGTCCTACGAGCAGTACTTC,CASSLSAFGSYEQYF
TRBV10-2,NA,NA,TRBJ1-2,TGCGCCAGCAACCCACCCACAGGGAAGGGGCTTATAGGAGGCTACACCTTC,CASNPPTGKGLIGGYTF
TRBV2,NA,NA,TRBJ2-7,TGTGCCAGCAGGGATACCGCGGGCCCTGTCGGGGAGCAGTACTTC,CASRDTAGPVGEQYF
TRBV6-5,NA,TRBD2,TRBJ2-1,TGTGCCAGCAGTTACTTTGAAGCGGGAGGGGACCATGAGCAGTTCTTC,CASSYFEAGGDHEQFF
TRBV5-6,few,TRBD1,TRBJ2-7,TGTGCCAGCAGCTTGGTATTAGGTATAGGACAGGGGGCGCTCCACGAGCAGTACTTC,CASSLVLGIGQGALHEQYF
TRBV2,few,NA,TRBJ1-5,TGTGCCAGCAGTGATCAGGGTGGAGAGCCCCAGCATTTT,CASSDQGGEPQHF
TRBV5-4,few,TRBD1,TRBJ1-1,TGTGCCAGCAGCCCGGCGCGAACACAGGGGATCACTGAAGCTTTCTTT,CASSPARTQGITEAFF
TRBV14,NA,NA,TRBJ1-2,TGTGCCAGCAGCCCACTCCGGAGTGGCGGCTACACCTTC,CASSPLRSGGYTF
TRBV5-6,NA,NA,TRBJ1-6,TGTGCCAGCAGCTTGTACAGGGTAAATTCACCCCTCCACTTT,CASSLYRVNSPLHF
TRBV5-1,NA,TRBD2,TRBJ2-7,TGCGCCAGCAAGGAAAGGCTAGCGGGAGGGCGGAGCTCCTACGAGCAGTACTTC,CASKERLAGGRSSYEQYF
TRBV15,NA,NA,TRBJ1-4,TGTGCCACCAGCAGAGATCCCGGGGTGGGCGAAAAACTGTTTTTT,CATSRDPGVGEKLFF